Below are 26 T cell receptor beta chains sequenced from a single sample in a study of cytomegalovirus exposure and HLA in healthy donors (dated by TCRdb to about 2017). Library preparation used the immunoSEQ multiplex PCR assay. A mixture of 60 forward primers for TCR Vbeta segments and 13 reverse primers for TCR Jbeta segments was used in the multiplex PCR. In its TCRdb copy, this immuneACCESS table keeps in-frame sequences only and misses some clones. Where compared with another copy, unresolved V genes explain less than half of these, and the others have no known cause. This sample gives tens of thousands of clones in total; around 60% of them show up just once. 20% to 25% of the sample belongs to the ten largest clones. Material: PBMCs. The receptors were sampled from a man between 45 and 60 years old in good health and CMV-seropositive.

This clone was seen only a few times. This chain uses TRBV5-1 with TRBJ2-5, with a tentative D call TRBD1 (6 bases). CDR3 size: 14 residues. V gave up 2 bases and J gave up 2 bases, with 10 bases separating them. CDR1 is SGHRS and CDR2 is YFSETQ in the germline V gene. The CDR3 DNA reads TGCGCCAGCAGCTTTATGGGGGCGCAAGAGACCCAGTACTTC. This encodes CASSFMGAQETQYF.

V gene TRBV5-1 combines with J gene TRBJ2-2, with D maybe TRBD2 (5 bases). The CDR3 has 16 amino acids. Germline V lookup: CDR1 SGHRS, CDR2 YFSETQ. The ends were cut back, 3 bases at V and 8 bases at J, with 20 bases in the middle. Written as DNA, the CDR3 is TGCGCCAGCAGCTCAATTGGACTGGAATCTATGGGGGAGCTGTTTTTT. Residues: CASSSIGLESMGELFF.

The CDR3 coding sequence is TGCAGCGTTGGGGGGCGGGGGTTCTACAATGAGCAGTTCTTC. This translates into CSVGGRGFYNEQFF. The rearrangement uses TRBV29-1 and TRBJ2-1; weak D call: TRBD2 (7 bases). CDR3 size: 14 residues. Germline-derived CDR1 and CDR2 are SQVTM and ANQGSEA. Trimming removed 4 bases at V and 3 bases at J, with 13 bases between.

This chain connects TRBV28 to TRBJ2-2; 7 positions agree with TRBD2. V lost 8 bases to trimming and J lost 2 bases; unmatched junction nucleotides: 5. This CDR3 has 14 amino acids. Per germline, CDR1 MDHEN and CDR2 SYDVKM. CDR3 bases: TGTGCCAGCGGGAGACTAGCAAACACCGGGGAGCTGTTTTTT. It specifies CASGRLANTGELFF.

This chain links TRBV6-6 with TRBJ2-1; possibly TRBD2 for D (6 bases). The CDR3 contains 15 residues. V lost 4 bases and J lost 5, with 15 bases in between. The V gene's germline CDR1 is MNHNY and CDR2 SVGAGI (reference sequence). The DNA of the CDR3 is TGTGCCAGCAGTTCCACCGGGACTGCCAACAATGAGCAGTTCTTC. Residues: CASSSTGTANNEQFF.

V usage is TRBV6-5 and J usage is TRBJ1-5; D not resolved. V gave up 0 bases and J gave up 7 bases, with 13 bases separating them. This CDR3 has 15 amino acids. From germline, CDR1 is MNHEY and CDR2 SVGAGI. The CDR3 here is CASSYSLAARQPQHF. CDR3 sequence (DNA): TGTGCCAGCAGTTACTCGTTGGCAGCGAGACAGCCCCAGCATTTT.

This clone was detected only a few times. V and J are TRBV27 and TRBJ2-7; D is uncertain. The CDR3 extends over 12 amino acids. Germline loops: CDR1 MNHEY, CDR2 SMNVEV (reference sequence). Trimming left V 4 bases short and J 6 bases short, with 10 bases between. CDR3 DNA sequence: TGTGCCAGCAGTTACCAGGCCGGCGAGCAGTACTTC. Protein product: CASSYQAGEQYF.

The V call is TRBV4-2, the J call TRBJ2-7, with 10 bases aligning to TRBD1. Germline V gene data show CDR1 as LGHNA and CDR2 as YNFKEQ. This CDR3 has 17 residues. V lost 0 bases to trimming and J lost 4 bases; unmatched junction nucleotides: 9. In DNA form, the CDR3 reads TGTGCCAGCAGCCAAGATTTACCCGGGACAGGGGCTTACGAGCAGTACTTC. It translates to CASSQDLPGTGAYEQYF.

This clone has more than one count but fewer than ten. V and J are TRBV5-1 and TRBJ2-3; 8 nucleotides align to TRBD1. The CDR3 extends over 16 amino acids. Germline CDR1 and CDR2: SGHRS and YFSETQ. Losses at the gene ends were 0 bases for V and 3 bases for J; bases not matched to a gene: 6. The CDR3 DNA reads TGCGCCAGCAGCTTGGGGACAGGGCGGGGTACAGATACGCAGTATTTT. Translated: CASSLGTGRGTDTQYF.

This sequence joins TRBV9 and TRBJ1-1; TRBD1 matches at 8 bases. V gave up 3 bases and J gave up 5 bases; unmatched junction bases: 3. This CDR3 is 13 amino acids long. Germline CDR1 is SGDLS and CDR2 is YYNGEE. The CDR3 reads CASSAGGITEAFF. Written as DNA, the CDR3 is TGTGCCAGCAGCGCAGGGGGCATAACTGAAGCTTTCTTT.

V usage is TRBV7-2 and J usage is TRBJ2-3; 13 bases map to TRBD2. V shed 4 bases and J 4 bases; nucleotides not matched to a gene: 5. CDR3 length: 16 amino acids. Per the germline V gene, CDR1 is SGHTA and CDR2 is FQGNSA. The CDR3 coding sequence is TGTGCCAGCAGCTCCTGGACTAGCGGGGGCCCAGATACGCAGTATTTT. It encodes CASSSWTSGGPDTQYF.

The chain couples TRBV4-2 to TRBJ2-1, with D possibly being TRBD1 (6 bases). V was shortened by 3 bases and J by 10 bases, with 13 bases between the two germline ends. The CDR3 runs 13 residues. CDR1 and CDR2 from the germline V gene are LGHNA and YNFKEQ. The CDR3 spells CASSHDTGTEQFF. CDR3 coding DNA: TGTGCCAGCAGCCATGATACAGGGACGGAGCAGTTCTTC.

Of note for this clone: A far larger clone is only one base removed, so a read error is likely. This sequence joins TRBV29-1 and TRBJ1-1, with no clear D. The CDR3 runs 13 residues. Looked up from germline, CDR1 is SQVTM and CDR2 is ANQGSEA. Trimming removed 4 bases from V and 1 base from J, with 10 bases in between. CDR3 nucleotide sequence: TGCAGCGTTGGGCAGCGTACGAACACTGAAGCTTTCTTT. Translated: CSVGQRTNTEAFF.

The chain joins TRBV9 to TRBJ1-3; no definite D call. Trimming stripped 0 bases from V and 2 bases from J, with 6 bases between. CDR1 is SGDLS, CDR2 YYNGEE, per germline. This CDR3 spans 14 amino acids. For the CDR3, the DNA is TGTGCCAGCAGCGTAGCTACGACTGGAAACACCATATATTTT. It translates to CASSVATTGNTIYF.

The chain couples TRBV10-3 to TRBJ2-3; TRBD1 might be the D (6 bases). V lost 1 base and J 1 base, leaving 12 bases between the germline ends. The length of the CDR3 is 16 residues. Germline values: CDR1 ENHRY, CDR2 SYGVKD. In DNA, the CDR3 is TGTGCCATCAGTGAGTTGGGCAGGGGAGGCACAGATACGCAGTATTTT. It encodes CAISELGRGGTDTQYF.

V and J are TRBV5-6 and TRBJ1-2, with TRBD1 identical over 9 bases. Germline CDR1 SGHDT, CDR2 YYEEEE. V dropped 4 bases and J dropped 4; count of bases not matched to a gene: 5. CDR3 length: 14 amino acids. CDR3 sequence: CASSPGTGPYGYTF. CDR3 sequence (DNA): TGTGCCAGCAGCCCCGGGACAGGGCCCTATGGCTACACCTTC.

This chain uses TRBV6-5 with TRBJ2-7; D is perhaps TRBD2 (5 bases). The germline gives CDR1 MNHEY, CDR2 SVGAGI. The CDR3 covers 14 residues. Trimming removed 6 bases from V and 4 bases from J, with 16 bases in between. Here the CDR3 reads CASSHGRGAYEQYF. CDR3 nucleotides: TGTGCCAGCAGCCACGGCCGGGGAGCATACGAGCAGTACTTC.

The CDR3 spells CASSMGQGASYEQYF. Here the CDR3 DNA reads TGTGCCAGTAGTATGGGACAGGGAGCCTCCTACGAGCAGTACTTC. This rearrangement joins TRBV19 to TRBJ2-7; 9 bases align to TRBD1. Germline V gene lookup returns CDR1 LNHDA and CDR2 SQIVND (reference sequence). The CDR3 runs to 15 residues. Trimming at V came to 3 bases and at J to 0 bases, leaving 3 bases not matched to a gene.

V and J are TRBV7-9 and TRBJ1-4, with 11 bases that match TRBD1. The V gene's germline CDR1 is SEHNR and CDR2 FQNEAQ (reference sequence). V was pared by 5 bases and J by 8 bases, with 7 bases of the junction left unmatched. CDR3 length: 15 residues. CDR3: CASSITGTGGEKLFF. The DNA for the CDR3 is TGTGCCAGCAGCATAACCGGGACAGGGGGGGAAAAACTGTTTTTT.

CDR3 residues: CSVAQGTSGYTGELFF. The CDR3 DNA sequence: TGCAGCGTTGCACAAGGGACTAGCGGCTATACCGGGGAGCTGTTTTTT. V gene TRBV29-1 combines with J gene TRBJ2-2, with 11 bases that match TRBD2. Germline assignment: CDR1 SQVTM and CDR2 ANQGSEA. J was trimmed by 5 bases and V by 4 bases; bases with no gene match: 9. The CDR3 runs 16 residues.

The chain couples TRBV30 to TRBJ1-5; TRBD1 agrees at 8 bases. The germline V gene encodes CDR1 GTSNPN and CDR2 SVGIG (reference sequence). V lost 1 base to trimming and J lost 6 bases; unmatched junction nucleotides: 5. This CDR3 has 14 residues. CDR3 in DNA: TGTGCCTGGAGTGGGGACAGGACAGCTCAGCCCCAGCATTTT. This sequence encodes CAWSGDRTAQPQHF. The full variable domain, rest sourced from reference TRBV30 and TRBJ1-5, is SQTIHQWPATLVQPVGSPLSLECTVEGTSNPNLYWYRQAAGRGLQLLFYSVGIGQISSEVPQNLSASRPQDRQFILSSKKLLLSDSGFYLCAWSGDRTAQPQHFGDGTRLSIL.

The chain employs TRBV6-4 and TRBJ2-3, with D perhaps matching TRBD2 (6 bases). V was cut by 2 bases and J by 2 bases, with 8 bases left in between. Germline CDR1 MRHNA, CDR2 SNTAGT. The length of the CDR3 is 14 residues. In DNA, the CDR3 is TGTGCCAGCAGTGACGGGACTTACACAGATACGCAGTATTTT. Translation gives CASSDGTYTDTQYF.

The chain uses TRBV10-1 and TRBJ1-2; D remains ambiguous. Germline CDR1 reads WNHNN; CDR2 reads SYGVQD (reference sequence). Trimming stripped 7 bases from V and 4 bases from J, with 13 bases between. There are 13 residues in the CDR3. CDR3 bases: TGCGCCAGCAACAAACGGGAATCCTATGGCTACACCTTC. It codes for CASNKRESYGYTF.

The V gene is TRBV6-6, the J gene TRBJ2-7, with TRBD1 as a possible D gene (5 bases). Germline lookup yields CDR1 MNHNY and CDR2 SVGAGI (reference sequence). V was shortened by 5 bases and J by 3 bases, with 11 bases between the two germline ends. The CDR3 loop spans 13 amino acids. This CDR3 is CASSGQGLYEQYF. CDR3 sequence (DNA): TGTGCCAGCAGTGGCCAGGGCCTCTACGAGCAGTACTTC.

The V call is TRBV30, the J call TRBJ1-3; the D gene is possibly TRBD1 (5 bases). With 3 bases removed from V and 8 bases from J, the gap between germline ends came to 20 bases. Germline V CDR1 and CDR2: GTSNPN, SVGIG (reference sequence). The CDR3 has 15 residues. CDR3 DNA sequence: TGTGCCTGGAGGGCTGCAGGGCTGGTTAGAGACACCATATATTTT. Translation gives CAWRAAGLVRDTIYF.

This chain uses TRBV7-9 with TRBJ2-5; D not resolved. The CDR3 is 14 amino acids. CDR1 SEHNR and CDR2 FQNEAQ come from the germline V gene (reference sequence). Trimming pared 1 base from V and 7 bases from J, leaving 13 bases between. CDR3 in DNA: TGTGCCAGCAGCTTAGTTACCTCCTCGGGGACCCAGTACTTC. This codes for CASSLVTSSGTQYF.